Below are 18 T cell receptor beta chains sequenced from a single sample in a study of blood T cell repertoires in COVID-19. Clones were sequenced by immunoSEQ multiplex PCR, and TCRdb holds only the in-frame ones, with some missing. Of about 94,000 clones listed, approximately 86% are singletons. Sequenced sample: peripheral blood. The receptors were gathered from a woman aged 55-75 years in a cohort sampled during active or convalescent COVID-19.

The CDR3 DNA reads as TGTGCCAGCAGCCCTGGGACTTCCTACAATGAGCAGTTCTTC. It encodes CASSPGTSYNEQFF. This chain links TRBV7-3 with TRBJ2-1, with D maybe TRBD2 (6 bases). Looked up from germline, CDR1 is SGHTA and CDR2 is FQGTGA. V was clipped by 5 bases and J by 1 base, with 9 bases between them. This CDR3 spans 14 amino acids.

This clone was recorded a few times. DNA for the CDR3: TGTGCCAGCAGTTACTCGTCAGGGCGGAACACTGAAGCTTTCTTT. Amino acids: CASSYSSGRNTEAFF. The gene calls are TRBV6-5 and TRBJ1-1; tentatively, D is TRBD1 (5 bases). The CDR3 has 15 residues. The V end was cut by 0 bases, the J end by 1 base, with 9 bases between. Germline CDR1 and CDR2: MNHEY and SVGAGI.

The chain employs TRBV2 and TRBJ2-2; TRBD1 aligns across 8 bases. The CDR3 length is 16 residues. Per germline, CDR1 SNHLY and CDR2 FYNNEI. V lost 7 bases and J lost 4; bases outside the gene matches: 11. CDR3 region: CASTFQDREVTGELFF. The CDR3 DNA is TGTGCCAGCACCTTCCAGGACAGGGAGGTCACCGGGGAGCTGTTTTTT.

CDR3 sequence reads: CASSQDWRLSTSENTGELFF. CDR3 DNA: TGTGCCAGCAGCCAAGATTGGAGATTAAGCACTAGTGAGAACACCGGGGAGCTGTTTTTT. The rearrangement joins TRBV14 to TRBJ2-2; tentatively, D is TRBD2 (5 bases). Trimming cost V 0 bases and J 1 base, with 21 bases left between them. Germline values: CDR1 SGHDN, CDR2 FVKESK. This CDR3 comprises 20 residues.

V is TRBV6-4 and J is TRBJ2-1; D possibly corresponds to TRBD1 (6 bases). Germline-derived CDR1 and CDR2 are MRHNA and SNTAGT. V gave up 4 bases and J gave up 0 bases, with 10 bases separating them. The CDR3 length is 15 residues. CDR3 in amino acids: CASSVDRSSYNEQFF. The CDR3 DNA reads as TGTGCCAGCAGTGTGGACAGAAGCTCCTACAATGAGCAGTTCTTC.

The chain recombines TRBV5-4 with TRBJ2-3, with 8 bases identical to TRBD1. The CDR3 consists of 14 residues. The V gene's germline CDR1 is SGHNT and CDR2 YYREEE (reference sequence). The V gene end was trimmed by 4 bases and the J gene end by 4 bases; junction bases not matched to a gene: 5. The CDR3, as DNA: TGTGCCAGCAGCGCGACAGGGGCCCCAGATACGCAGTATTTT. Amino acid sequence: CASSATGAPDTQYF.

The chain is built from TRBV24-1 and TRBJ2-1; 7 nucleotides match TRBD2. V shed 5 bases and J 7 bases; nucleotides not matched to a gene: 7. Germline assignment: CDR1 KGHDR and CDR2 SFDVKD. This CDR3 region has 14 residues. CDR3 region: CATSGSGATNEQFF. Written as DNA, the CDR3 is TGTGCCACCAGTGGAAGCGGGGCTACGAATGAGCAGTTCTTC.

J is TRBJ1-1 and V is TRBV2; 11 nucleotides match TRBD1. The CDR3 is 14 residues long. J gave up 7 bases and V 7 bases, and 8 bases lay outside the gene matches. CDR1 and CDR2 from the germline V gene are SNHLY and FYNNEI. For the CDR3, the DNA is TGTGCCAGCACCTTCGGACAGGGGGCGGGTGAAGCTTTCTTT. It yields the protein CASTFGQGAGEAFF.

The chain couples TRBV6-4 to TRBJ1-1; no reliable D call. The CDR3 sequence is 13 residues long. Germline CDR1 reads MRHNA; CDR2 reads SNTAGT. Trimming cost V 8 bases and J 1 base, with 11 bases left between them. CDR3 DNA: TGTGCCAGCTGTCGAACAGCGAACACTGAAGCTTTCTTT. This codes for CASCRTANTEAFF.

The chain carries TRBV6-5 and TRBJ1-4; D unclear. This CDR3 spans 13 amino acids. V was pared by 7 bases and J by 2 bases, with 8 bases between. Per germline, CDR1 MNHEY and CDR2 SVGAGI. Written as DNA, the CDR3 is TGTGCCAGCACGGGTTCGACTAATGAAAAACTGTTTTTT. The encoded protein is CASTGSTNEKLFF.

This clone came up a few times. V and J are TRBV6-5 and TRBJ1-1; the match to TRBD1 covers 10 bases. In germline, CDR1 is MNHEY, CDR2 SVGAGI. The CDR3 loop spans 13 amino acids. The V segment lost 7 bases and the J segment 6 bases; nucleotides outside the gene matches: 5. The DNA of the CDR3 is TGTGCCAGCACCTCGACAGGGGGCCCTGAAGCTTTCTTT. Its protein product is CASTSTGGPEAFF.

The rearrangement uses TRBV6-5 and TRBJ2-2; D remains ambiguous. The V end was cut by 7 bases, the J end by 7 bases, with 19 bases between. The CDR3 spans 15 residues. The germline V gene has CDR1 MNHEY and CDR2 SVGAGI. In DNA, the CDR3 is TGTGCCAGCACTAATTCCGGGTCGAGCAACGGGGAGCTGTTTTTT. Its protein product is CASTNSGSSNGELFF.

This clone was observed once. V is TRBV30 and J is TRBJ1-2; TRBD1 might be the D (5 bases). Germline V gene lookup returns CDR1 GTSNPN and CDR2 SVGIG (reference sequence). The V and J ends lost 1 base and 4 bases respectively, with 7 bases between them. There are 12 residues in the CDR3. The CDR3 loop reads CAWSGQGYGYTF. The CDR3 DNA follows: TGTGCCTGGAGTGGGCAGGGCTATGGCTACACCTTC. Based on the CDR3 plus reference TRBV30 and TRBJ1-2, the full variable domain is SQTIHQWPATLVQPVGSPLSLECTVEGTSNPNLYWYRQAAGRGLQLLFYSVGIGQISSEVPQNLSASRPQDRQFILSSKKLLLSDSGFYLCAWSGQGYGYTFGSGTRLTVV.

The chain has TRBV7-2 and TRBJ2-5; D is unclear. The CDR3 spans 14 residues. From germline, CDR1 is SGHTA and CDR2 FQGNSA. The ends were cut back, 1 base at V and 5 bases at J, with 11 bases in the middle. CDR3 in amino acids: CASSLERQTETQYF. In DNA, the CDR3 is TGTGCCAGCAGCTTAGAGCGCCAGACGGAGACCCAGTACTTC.

The V gene is TRBV7-9, the J gene TRBJ2-5; 11 nucleotides line up with TRBD2. CDR3 size: 15 residues. Germline values: CDR1 SEHNR, CDR2 FQNEAQ (reference sequence). Trimming cost V 5 bases and J 4 bases; bases outside gene matches: 6. This CDR3 reads CASSPGSGRGETQYF. For the CDR3, the DNA is TGTGCCAGCAGCCCGGGTAGCGGGAGGGGAGAGACCCAGTACTTC.

The chain combines TRBV28 with TRBJ1-2; 7 bases are shared with TRBD1. Per germline, CDR1 MDHEN and CDR2 SYDVKM. Unmatched junction bases numbered 6, after V lost 6 bases and J lost 8 bases. CDR3 size: 12 residues. CDR3 protein: CASRAQGPGYTF. Here the CDR3 DNA reads TGTGCCAGCAGAGCACAGGGGCCCGGCTACACCTTC.

The chain is built from TRBV19 and TRBJ1-2; D might be TRBD1 (5 bases). The V and J ends lost 3 bases and 1 base respectively, with 6 bases between them. The CDR3 runs 13 residues. Germline V gives CDR1 LNHDA, CDR2 SQIVND (reference sequence). CDR3 region: CASSIDSNYGYTF. CDR3 bases: TGTGCCAGTAGTATCGACAGTAACTATGGCTACACCTTC.

The V gene is TRBV6-1, the J gene TRBJ2-3, with 10 positions matching TRBD1. The CDR3 has 15 residues. The ends lost 2 bases at V and 5 bases at J; junction bases unmatched: 4. Germline assignment: CDR1 MNHNS and CDR2 SASEGT. The chain's CDR3 is CASSESDRGQDTQYF. CDR3 in DNA: TGTGCCAGCAGTGAATCCGACAGGGGGCAAGATACGCAGTATTTT.